One T cell receptor beta chain is described in this entry. Germline V lookup: CDR1 SGDLS, CDR2 YYNGEE. Trimming stripped 0 bases from V and 3 bases from J, with 9 bases between. The CDR3 length is 14 residues. The data are from a study of cytomegalovirus exposure and HLA in healthy donors. Both 60 Vbeta primers and 13 Jbeta primers went into the PCR. Sequencing was performed with immunoSEQ multiplex PCR; in TCRdb, only in-frame clones are kept and a portion is missing. The top ten hold about 9.3% of the sample, which has under 200,000 clones, approximately 85% seen once. The chain couples TRBV9 to TRBJ2-5; D uncertain. The sequenced sample was PBMCs. The clonotype was recovered from a man aged 18 to 29 in good health and CMV-seropositive. For the CDR3, the DNA is TGTGCCAGCAGCGTAGACTACCGGAAAGAGACCCAGTACTTC. Protein product: CASSVDYRKETQYF.